These T cell receptor beta chains were read from a single sample in a study of CD8 T cells in ankylosing spondylitis. One entry per CDR3 protein, called by TCRdb with MiXCR from the 5' RACE reads. The sample records 250,000 to 350,000 distinct CDR3 sequences, around 20% being singletons. The sample comprised blood, either unsorted or a sorted T cell fraction (not recorded which). All receptors come from a male donor with ankylosing spondylitis or in good health (not recorded which). CDR3s include the opening cysteine and the closing phenylalanine or tryptophan. Fields, in order: D gene, V gene, J gene, clone size, CDR3 DNA, CDR3 protein. D genes are given only for firm matches. Not every row has a clone size; where given, it reads once, few, many or a size class.

D gene: TRBD2
V gene: TRBV10-3
J gene: TRBJ2-1
clone size: .
CDR3 DNA: TGTGCCATCAGTGAGTCGAGAACTAGCGGACCCTACAATGAGCAGTTCTTC
CDR3 protein: CAISESRTSGPYNEQFF

D gene: TRBD2
V gene: TRBV20-1
J gene: TRBJ2-3
clone size: few
CDR3 DNA: TGCAGTGCTAGAGATTTCAGCGGGAGAGGAGATACGCAGTATTTT
CDR3 protein: CSARDFSGRGDTQYF

D gene: .
V gene: TRBV12-3/TRBV12-4
J gene: TRBJ2-3
clone size: few
CDR3 DNA: TGTGCCAGCATCATGGGGGATACGCAGTATTTT
CDR3 protein: CASIMGDTQYF

D gene: .
V gene: TRBV4-1
J gene: TRBJ2-3
clone size: .
CDR3 DNA: TGCGCCAGCAGACAAGAAGGGGGCACAGATACGCAGTATTTT
CDR3 protein: CASRQEGGTDTQYF

D gene: .
V gene: TRBV28
J gene: TRBJ2-2
clone size: few
CDR3 DNA: TGTGCGAGCAACTCGAGGGGGGGTGCGGACACCGGGGAGCTGTTTTTT
CDR3 protein: CASNSRGGADTGELFF

D gene: .
V gene: TRBV2
J gene: TRBJ2-1
clone size: .
CDR3 DNA: TGTGCCAGCAGCCCTGGGCCGAACGAGCGGCAGTTCTTC
CDR3 protein: CASSPGPNERQFF

D gene: TRBD1
V gene: TRBV6-1
J gene: TRBJ2-1
clone size: .
CDR3 DNA: TGTGCCAGCAGCCGGGGACAGGTAGCGAACTCCTACAATGAGCAGTTCTTC
CDR3 protein: CASSRGQVANSYNEQFF

D gene: .
V gene: TRBV12-3/TRBV12-4
J gene: TRBJ2-3
clone size: few
CDR3 DNA: TGTGCCAGCAGTTTCGCTAGTTCGGATACGCAGTATTTT
CDR3 protein: CASSFASSDTQYF

D gene: .
V gene: TRBV12-3/TRBV12-4
J gene: TRBJ1-2
clone size: .
CDR3 DNA: TGTGCCAGCAGTTTGTCGGGGGCGTATGGCTACACCTTC
CDR3 protein: CASSLSGAYGYTF

D gene: .
V gene: TRBV4-2
J gene: TRBJ1-2
clone size: .
CDR3 DNA: TGTGCCAGCAGCCAAGATTCAAAAGGTTCCGGCTACACCTTC
CDR3 protein: CASSQDSKGSGYTF

D gene: .
V gene: TRBV9
J gene: TRBJ1-6
clone size: few
CDR3 DNA: TGTGCCAGCAGCCCTACAGGACAGACCAGCTCCTATAATTCACCCCTCCACTTT
CDR3 protein: CASSPTGQTSSYNSPLHF

D gene: TRBD2
V gene: TRBV12-3/TRBV12-4
J gene: TRBJ2-5
clone size: .
CDR3 DNA: TGTGCCAGCAGCTCTGCTAGCGGGGGCCAAGAGACCCAGTACTTC
CDR3 protein: CASSSASGGQETQYF

D gene: TRBD1
V gene: TRBV5-8
J gene: TRBJ2-2
clone size: .
CDR3 DNA: TGTGCCAGCAGCTTGGACGACAGGGGGCAGAGCACCGGGGAGCTGTTTTTT
CDR3 protein: CASSLDDRGQSTGELFF

D gene: TRBD1
V gene: TRBV13
J gene: TRBJ2-5
clone size: few
CDR3 DNA: TGTGCCAGCAGCCCGGGACAGGGGGCGCTTGAGACCCAGTACTTC
CDR3 protein: CASSPGQGALETQYF

D gene: TRBD2
V gene: TRBV12-3/TRBV12-4
J gene: TRBJ2-2
clone size: .
CDR3 DNA: TGTGCCAGCAGTTCGGGGGGACCCGGGGAGCTGTTTTTT
CDR3 protein: CASSSGGPGELFF

D gene: TRBD2
V gene: TRBV7-6
J gene: TRBJ2-1
clone size: .
CDR3 DNA: TGTGCCAGCAGCTCGTGGGGACTAGCGGGACTGAGCTCCTACAATGAGCAGTTCTTC
CDR3 protein: CASSSWGLAGLSSYNEQFF

D gene: .
V gene: TRBV7-8
J gene: TRBJ1-5
clone size: .
CDR3 DNA: TGTGCCAGCAGCTACGAGAGAGGCCCCCGGCTCCTCCAGCATTTT
CDR3 protein: CASSYERGPRLLQHF

D gene: TRBD2
V gene: TRBV6-1
J gene: TRBJ2-1
clone size: .
CDR3 DNA: TGTGCCACCCTCCGACTAGCGGGAGTCTCCTACAATGAGCAGTTCTTC
CDR3 protein: CATLRLAGVSYNEQFF

D gene: .
V gene: TRBV28
J gene: TRBJ2-1
clone size: many
CDR3 DNA: TGTGCCAGCAGTTTCCTCGGGATTTACAATGAGCAGTTCTTC
CDR3 protein: CASSFLGIYNEQFF

D gene: TRBD1
V gene: TRBV20-1
J gene: TRBJ2-3
clone size: .
CDR3 DNA: TGCAGTGCTACCGCACCCGGGACAGGCACAGATACGCAGTATTTT
CDR3 protein: CSATAPGTGTDTQYF

D gene: .
V gene: TRBV28
J gene: TRBJ2-3
clone size: few
CDR3 DNA: TGTGCCAGCAGTTTAGTTCAGGGGAGGTACACAGATACGCAGTATTTT
CDR3 protein: CASSLVQGRYTDTQYF

D gene: .
V gene: TRBV4-1
J gene: TRBJ2-3
clone size: .
CDR3 DNA: TGCGCCAGCAGCCAAGTCTTGCTAGCAGATACGCAGTATTTT
CDR3 protein: CASSQVLLADTQYF

D gene: .
V gene: TRBV6-1
J gene: TRBJ2-2
clone size: .
CDR3 DNA: TGTGCCAGCAGGAGAAACAGGGTGGCTTGGACCGGGGAGCTGTTTTTT
CDR3 protein: CASRRNRVAWTGELFF

D gene: .
V gene: TRBV5-1
J gene: TRBJ2-3
clone size: many
CDR3 DNA: TGCGCCAGCAGCTTGGAGCAGCGCACAGATACGCAGTATTTT
CDR3 protein: CASSLEQRTDTQYF

D gene: .
V gene: TRBV5-1
J gene: TRBJ2-1
clone size: .
CDR3 DNA: TGCGCCAGCAGCTTAAACCGGGACAAGTCCTACAATGAGCAGTTCTTC
CDR3 protein: CASSLNRDKSYNEQFF

D gene: .
V gene: TRBV5-4
J gene: TRBJ2-2
clone size: .
CDR3 DNA: TGTGCCAGCAGCTCCCGGGCGAACACCGGGGAGCTGTTTTTT
CDR3 protein: CASSSRANTGELFF

D gene: TRBD2
V gene: TRBV7-3
J gene: TRBJ2-1
clone size: .
CDR3 DNA: TGTGCCAGCAGCTTAGCGGCGGGGGTCTACAATGAGCAGTTCTTC
CDR3 protein: CASSLAAGVYNEQFF

D gene: .
V gene: TRBV6-5
J gene: TRBJ1-1
clone size: many
CDR3 DNA: TGTGCCAGCAGTTACAGGGGTAGTGAAGCTTTCTTT
CDR3 protein: CASSYRGSEAFF

D gene: TRBD1
V gene: TRBV5-1
J gene: TRBJ2-3
clone size: many
CDR3 DNA: TGCGCCAGCAGCTGGGGACAGGGGAACACAGATACGCAGTATTTT
CDR3 protein: CASSWGQGNTDTQYF

D gene: .
V gene: TRBV29-1
J gene: TRBJ2-1
clone size: .
CDR3 DNA: TGCAGCGCCACAGGACAGAATGAGCAGTTCTTC
CDR3 protein: CSATGQNEQFF

D gene: .
V gene: TRBV5-1
J gene: TRBJ2-3
clone size: few
CDR3 DNA: TGCGCCAGCAGCTTGGACCCCGGACAGTTTACAGATACGCAGTATTTT
CDR3 protein: CASSLDPGQFTDTQYF

D gene: TRBD1
V gene: TRBV5-1
J gene: TRBJ2-1
clone size: many
CDR3 DNA: TGCGCCAGCAGCCACCGGGACAGCTCCTACAATGAGCAGTTCTTC
CDR3 protein: CASSHRDSSYNEQFF

D gene: .
V gene: TRBV9
J gene: TRBJ1-4
clone size: many
CDR3 DNA: TGTGCCAGCAGCGTAGAAGTCGGGAGGAGGGATGAAAAACTGTTTTTT
CDR3 protein: CASSVEVGRRDEKLFF

D gene: TRBD2
V gene: TRBV18
J gene: TRBJ2-5
clone size: .
CDR3 DNA: TGTGCCAGCTCACCACTGGGACTAGCGGGGGCCCAAGAGACCCAGTACTTC
CDR3 protein: CASSPLGLAGAQETQYF

D gene: .
V gene: TRBV20-1
J gene: TRBJ1-1
clone size: .
CDR3 DNA: TGCAGTGTCATCTGGCGGGTTCGAGTTTTGGACACTGAAGCTTTCTTT
CDR3 protein: CSVIWRVRVLDTEAFF

D gene: .
V gene: TRBV12-3/TRBV12-4
J gene: TRBJ2-5
clone size: .
CDR3 DNA: TGTGCCAGCAGTTTTCTTCCGAGACAAGAGACCCAGTACTTC
CDR3 protein: CASSFLPRQETQYF

D gene: .
V gene: TRBV20-1
J gene: TRBJ2-3
clone size: many
CDR3 DNA: TGCAGTGCTAGTAGACTAGGGAGCACAGATACGCAGTATTTT
CDR3 protein: CSASRLGSTDTQYF

D gene: TRBD1
V gene: TRBV7-3
J gene: TRBJ1-1
clone size: few
CDR3 DNA: TGTGCCAGCAGCTCTCGAACAGGGGCAGTTGCTGAAGCTTTCTTT
CDR3 protein: CASSSRTGAVAEAFF

D gene: .
V gene: TRBV6-5
J gene: TRBJ2-2
clone size: .
CDR3 DNA: TGTGCCAGCAGTTACTCGAACCCCAGGGCCTCTCCCACCGGGGAGCTGTTTTTT
CDR3 protein: CASSYSNPRASPTGELFF

D gene: .
V gene: TRBV4-2
J gene: TRBJ2-2
clone size: many
CDR3 DNA: TGTGCCAGCAGCCAAGATAACACGAACACCGGGGAGCTGTTTTTT
CDR3 protein: CASSQDNTNTGELFF

D gene: .
V gene: TRBV7-3
J gene: TRBJ2-2
clone size: few
CDR3 DNA: TGTGCCAGCAGCCACGGAGTGGGGGCCGGGGAGCTGTTTTTT
CDR3 protein: CASSHGVGAGELFF

D gene: .
V gene: TRBV5-4
J gene: TRBJ2-1
clone size: .
CDR3 DNA: TGTGCCAGCAACGGTGTGTGGAATGAGCAGTTCTTC
CDR3 protein: CASNGVWNEQFF

D gene: .
V gene: TRBV12-3/TRBV12-4
J gene: TRBJ1-4
clone size: .
CDR3 DNA: TGTGCCAGCAGCCCACCGCGGGGATGGGATGAAAAACTGTTTTTT
CDR3 protein: CASSPPRGWDEKLFF

D gene: .
V gene: TRBV12-3/TRBV12-4
J gene: TRBJ2-1
clone size: .
CDR3 DNA: TGTGCCAGCAGTTTAGCTCGTCGTACCAGGCCCTACAATGAGCAGTTCTTC
CDR3 protein: CASSLARRTRPYNEQFF

D gene: .
V gene: TRBV11-3
J gene: TRBJ2-5
clone size: .
CDR3 DNA: TGTGCCAGCAGCTTAGTGGAGGGCAGGGCACCCCAAGAGACCCAGTACTTC
CDR3 protein: CASSLVEGRAPQETQYF

D gene: TRBD2
V gene: TRBV29-1
J gene: TRBJ2-2
clone size: many
CDR3 DNA: TGCAGCGTCGGGACTAGCGGGAGGGCTACGAACACCGGGGAGCTGTTTTTT
CDR3 protein: CSVGTSGRATNTGELFF

D gene: .
V gene: TRBV2
J gene: TRBJ1-5
clone size: few
CDR3 DNA: TGTGCCAGCAGTGAAAGGCAGGCAGGACAGCCCCAGCATTTT
CDR3 protein: CASSERQAGQPQHF

D gene: TRBD1
V gene: TRBV12-3/TRBV12-4
J gene: TRBJ2-1
clone size: few
CDR3 DNA: TGTGCCAGCAGGCAGACAGGGGGGAGCAATGAGCAGTTCTTC
CDR3 protein: CASRQTGGSNEQFF

D gene: .
V gene: TRBV18
J gene: TRBJ2-5
clone size: .
CDR3 DNA: TGTGCCAGCTCACCAGAATGGGGATACGAGACCCAGTACTTC
CDR3 protein: CASSPEWGYETQYF

D gene: TRBD2
V gene: TRBV20-1
J gene: TRBJ2-3
clone size: few
CDR3 DNA: TGCAGTGCTAGTAGACTAGCGGGAGCTATGACAGATACGCAGTATTTT
CDR3 protein: CSASRLAGAMTDTQYF

D gene: .
V gene: TRBV10-3
J gene: TRBJ1-2
clone size: few
CDR3 DNA: TGTGCCATCAGTGAAGGTGTACAGCTCCCCTATGGCTACACCTTC
CDR3 protein: CAISEGVQLPYGYTF

D gene: TRBD1
V gene: TRBV12-3/TRBV12-4
J gene: TRBJ2-3
clone size: few
CDR3 DNA: TGTGCCAGCAGTTCCCTCGACAGGGGGCGAAGGACAGATACGCAGTATTTT
CDR3 protein: CASSSLDRGRRTDTQYF

D gene: TRBD1
V gene: TRBV29-1
J gene: TRBJ1-3
clone size: .
CDR3 DNA: TGCAGCGCCAGACTGACAGGGGCTGGAAACACCATATATTTT
CDR3 protein: CSARLTGAGNTIYF

D gene: .
V gene: TRBV5-1
J gene: TRBJ2-5
clone size: few
CDR3 DNA: TGCGCCAGCAGCGCCACTAACGGGGCCAAAGGGGAGACCCAGTACTTC
CDR3 protein: CASSATNGAKGETQYF

D gene: TRBD1
V gene: TRBV20-1
J gene: TRBJ2-5
clone size: many
CDR3 DNA: TGCAGTGCCCGGACAGGTTATCAAGAGACCCAGTACTTC
CDR3 protein: CSARTGYQETQYF

D gene: TRBD2
V gene: TRBV9
J gene: TRBJ2-3
clone size: few
CDR3 DNA: TGTGCCAGCAGCCAAATAGCGGGTAGCACAGATACGCAGTATTTT
CDR3 protein: CASSQIAGSTDTQYF

D gene: .
V gene: TRBV7-3
J gene: TRBJ1-4
clone size: .
CDR3 DNA: TGTGCCAGCAGCCCTAACGGTCGGGTGCATAATGAAAAACTGTTTTTT
CDR3 protein: CASSPNGRVHNEKLFF

D gene: .
V gene: TRBV5-1
J gene: TRBJ1-1
clone size: .
CDR3 DNA: TGCGCCAGCAGCTCAACAGGGAATGAAGCTTTCTTT
CDR3 protein: CASSSTGNEAFF